This section outlines one TCR beta chain sequence together with its context. Its binding antigen is unknown. No base quality values were provided; no much bigger clone lies one nucleotide off. Whole blood was collected in K2EDTA tubes by collaborating institutions according to the institutions' own protocols. Collaborator samples were shipped for TCRbeta analysis as frozen whole blood, isolated PBMCs, or DNA extracted from either sample type. Clipping removes 5 bases from V and 3 bases from J, with 7 as the unmatched junction base count. The CDR3 numbers 16 residues from cysteine through phenylalanine. This entry keeps only the CDR3 DNA: 48 bases, framed from base 1. Based on the germline V gene (reference sequence), the CDR1 and CDR2 sequences are SEHNR and FQNEAQ. TCRbeta CDR3 regions were amplified from genomic DNA using the immunoSEQ Assay, a bias-controlled multiplex PCR. On the authors' methods: The number of nucleated cells in each sample was estimated from the amplification of reference gene primers within the assay. To quantify the absolute abundance of each unique TCRbeta CDR3 rearrangement, sequence reads were collapsed and filtered. For each sample, productive Simpson clonality was calculated as the square root of Simpson's diversity index over productive rearrangements. Sourced from immuneACCESS, this table was stored by TCRdb with only in-frame sequences that have V and J called. A share of the clones is absent; for the studies checked, an unresolved V gene accounts for under half, and the remainder has no known explanation. V and J calls and clone size come straight from that table; D and trimming were deduced from the DNA. This sample is represented by 50,000 to 70,000 clones; more than 80% of them were singletons. The ten largest account for around 15% of the sample.

This sample was included in a study of blood T cell repertoires in COVID-19 (dated by TCRdb to the early 2020s). For context, the study as a whole: Collaborator samples came from the United States, Italy and Spain and covered acute and convalescent phases of COVID-19. The prospective study material was composed of cDNA or gDNA derived from T cells, B-cell-depleted T cells, or PBMCs. Deeply sampled blood TCRbeta repertoires from subjects exposed to, actively infected with, or recovered from COVID-19 were included in the dataset. The repertoires were released in a freely available public database meant as a resource for research on the immune response to SARS-CoV-2. Samples came from the ongoing ImmuneRACE study (first 160 participants) plus 1,254 subjects from 6 global collaborators. The sample metadata nearly always contained a de-identified subject ID, COVID-19 status, age in years and sex. Where available, HLA class I and class II types were obtained from metadata supplied by the sample provider rather than from assay-based typing.

The study at large found these results: How much clinical and demographic metadata was included differed by source and by participant, and the metadata was provided uncurated.

Sequencing input: peripheral blood. This TCR was recovered from a human donor with active COVID-19. The donor label of this sample is uncertain. Recombination connected TRBV7-9 to TRBJ2-5; 12 central bases correspond to TRBD2. The encoded CDR3 is CASSILAGGSEETQYF. Read as DNA, the sequence is TGTGCCAGCAGCATCCTAGCGGGAGGGAGTGAAGAGACCCAGTACTTC.